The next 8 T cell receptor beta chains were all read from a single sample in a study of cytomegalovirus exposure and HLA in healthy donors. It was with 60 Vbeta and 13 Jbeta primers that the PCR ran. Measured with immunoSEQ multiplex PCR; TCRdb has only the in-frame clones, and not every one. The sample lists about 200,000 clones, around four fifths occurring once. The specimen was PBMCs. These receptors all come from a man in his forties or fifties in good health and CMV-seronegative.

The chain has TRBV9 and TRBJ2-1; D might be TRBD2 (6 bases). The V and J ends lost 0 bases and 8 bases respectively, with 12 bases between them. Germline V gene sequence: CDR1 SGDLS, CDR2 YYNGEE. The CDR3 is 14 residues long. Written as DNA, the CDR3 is TGTGCCAGCAGCGTAGAAGGGACTCCCCATGAGCAGTTCTTC. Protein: CASSVEGTPHEQFF.

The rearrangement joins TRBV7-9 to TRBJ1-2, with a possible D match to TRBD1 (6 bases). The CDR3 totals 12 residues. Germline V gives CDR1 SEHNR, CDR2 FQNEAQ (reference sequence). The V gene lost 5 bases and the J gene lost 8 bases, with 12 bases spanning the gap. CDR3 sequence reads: CASSREGQGYTF. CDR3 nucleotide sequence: TGTGCCAGCAGCCGCGAGGGACAAGGCTACACCTTC.

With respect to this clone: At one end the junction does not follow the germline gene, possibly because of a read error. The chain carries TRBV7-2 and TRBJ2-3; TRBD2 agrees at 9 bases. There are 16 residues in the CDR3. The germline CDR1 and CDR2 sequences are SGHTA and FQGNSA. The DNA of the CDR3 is TGTGCCAGCAGCGTAGCGGGAGTCGGTGGGACAGATACGCAGTATTTT. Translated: CASSVAGVGGTDTQYF. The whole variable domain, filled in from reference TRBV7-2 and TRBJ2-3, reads GAGVSQSPSNKVTEKGKDVELRCDPISGHTALYWYRQSLGQGLEFLIYFQGNSAPDKSGLPSDRFSAERTGGSVSTLTIQRTQQEDSAVYLCASSVAGVGGTDTQYFGPGTRLTVL.

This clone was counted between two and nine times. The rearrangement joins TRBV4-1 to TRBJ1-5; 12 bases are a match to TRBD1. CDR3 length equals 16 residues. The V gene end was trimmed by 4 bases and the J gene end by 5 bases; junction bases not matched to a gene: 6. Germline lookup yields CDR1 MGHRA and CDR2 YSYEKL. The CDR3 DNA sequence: TGCGCCAGCAGCCGCGCCCGGGACAGGGGGCATCAGCCCCAGCATTTT. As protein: CASSRARDRGHQPQHF.

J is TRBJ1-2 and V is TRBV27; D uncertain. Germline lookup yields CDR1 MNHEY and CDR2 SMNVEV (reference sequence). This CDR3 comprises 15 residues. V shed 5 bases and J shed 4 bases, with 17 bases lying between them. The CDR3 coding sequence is TGTGCCAGCAGTCCCCTGGGCCGCACCAGCTATGGCTACACCTTC. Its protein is CASSPLGRTSYGYTF.

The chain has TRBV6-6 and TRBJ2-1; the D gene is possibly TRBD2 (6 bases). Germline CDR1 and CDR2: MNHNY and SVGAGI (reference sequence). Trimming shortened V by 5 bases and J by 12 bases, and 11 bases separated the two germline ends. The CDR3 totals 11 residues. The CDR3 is CASSGGRTQFF. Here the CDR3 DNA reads TGTGCCAGCAGTGGGGGGAGGACGCAGTTCTTC.

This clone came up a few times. CDR3: CAISEGQAYNSPLHF. The CDR3 DNA reads TGTGCCATCAGTGAGGGTCAGGCCTATAATTCACCCCTCCACTTT. The chain joins TRBV10-3 to TRBJ1-6, with unresolved D. Germline V gene data show CDR1 as ENHRY and CDR2 as SYGVKD. V gave up 2 bases and J gave up 2 bases, with 7 bases separating them. The CDR3 sequence is 15 residues long.

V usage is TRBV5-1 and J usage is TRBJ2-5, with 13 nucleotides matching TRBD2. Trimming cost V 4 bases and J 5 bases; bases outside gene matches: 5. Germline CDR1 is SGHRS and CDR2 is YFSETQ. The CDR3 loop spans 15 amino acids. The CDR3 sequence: CASSGTSGAWETQYF. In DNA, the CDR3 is TGCGCCAGCAGCGGGACTAGCGGGGCATGGGAGACCCAGTACTTC. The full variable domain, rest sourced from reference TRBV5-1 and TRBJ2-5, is KAGVTQTPRYLIKTRGQQVTLSCSPISGHRSVSWYQQTPGQGLQFLFEYFSETQRNKGNFPGRFSGRQFSNSRSEMNVSTLELGDSALYLCASSGTSGAWETQYFGPGTRLLVL.